This entry lists 3 T cell receptor beta chains sequenced from one sample in a study of T-cell memory formation after mild COVID-19. Each CDR3 protein is one row after TCRdb ran MiXCR on the 5' RACE reads. This table holds 120,000 to 150,000 distinct CDR3 sequences, less than 20% found once. Sequenced sample: PBMCs or a T cell subset sorted from them (not recorded which). These receptors originate from an adult woman who had mild COVID-19 (a few samples of this study predate the infection). Cell type and time point are not known.

As for this clonotype: At one of its ends the junction is not consistent with the germline gene, which may arise from a read error. The chain has TRBV7-7 and TRBJ2-5; either TRBD1 or TRBD2 may fit D (5 bases each). The germline V gene has CDR1 SSHAT and CDR2 FNYEAQ (reference sequence). This CDR3 spans 13 amino acids. Written as DNA, the CDR3 is TGTGCTAGCAGCCCCGGGACCTCGAGGACCCAGTACTTC. Translating gives CASSPGTSRTQYF.

The V and J genes are TRBV11-2 and TRBJ2-7, with D unresolved. The CDR3 is made up of 12 amino acids. Germline V gives CDR1 SGHAT, CDR2 FQNNGV. Between the trimmed V and J ends, which lost 0 bases and 7 bases, there was a span of 7 bases. The CDR3 DNA reads as TGTGCCAGCAGCTTAGATCTCCAGGAGCAGTACTTC. It translates to CASSLDLQEQYF.

The V call is TRBV5-8, the J call TRBJ2-1; no definite D call. Trimming stripped 5 bases from V and 7 bases from J, with 4 bases between. Germline V gives CDR1 SGHTS, CDR2 YDEGEE. There are 10 residues in the CDR3. CDR3 in amino acids: CASRLNEQFF. The CDR3, as DNA: TGTGCCAGCAGATTGAATGAGCAGTTCTTC.